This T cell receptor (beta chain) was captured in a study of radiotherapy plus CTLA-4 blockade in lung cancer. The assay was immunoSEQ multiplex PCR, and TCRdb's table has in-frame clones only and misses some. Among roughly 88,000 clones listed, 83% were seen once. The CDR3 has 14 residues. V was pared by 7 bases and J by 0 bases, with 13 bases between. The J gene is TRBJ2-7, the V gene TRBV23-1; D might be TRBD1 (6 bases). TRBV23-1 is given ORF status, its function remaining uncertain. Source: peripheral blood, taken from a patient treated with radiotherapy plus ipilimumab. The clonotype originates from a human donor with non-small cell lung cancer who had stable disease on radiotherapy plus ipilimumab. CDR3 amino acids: CASNGTLSSYEQYF. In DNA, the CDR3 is TGCGCCAGCAACGGGACACTGAGCTCCTACGAGCAGTACTTC.